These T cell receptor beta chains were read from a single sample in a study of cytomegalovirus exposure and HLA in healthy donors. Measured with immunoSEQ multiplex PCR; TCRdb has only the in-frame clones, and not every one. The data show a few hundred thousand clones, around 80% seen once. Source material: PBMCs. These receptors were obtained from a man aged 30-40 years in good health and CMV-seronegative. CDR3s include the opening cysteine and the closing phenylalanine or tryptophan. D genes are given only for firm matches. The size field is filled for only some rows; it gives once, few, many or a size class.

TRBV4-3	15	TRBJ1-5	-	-	TGCGCCAGCAGCCAAGATATTCACTACAATCAGCCCCAGCATTTT	CASSQDIHYNQPQHF
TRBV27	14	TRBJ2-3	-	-	TGTGCCAGCAGTCTGTTACGCGATAGAGATACGCAGTATTTT	CASSLLRDRDTQYF
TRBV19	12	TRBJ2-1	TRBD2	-	TGTGCCAGTAGTAGCCGTCCGGGGGGGCAGTTCTTC	CASSSRPGGQFF
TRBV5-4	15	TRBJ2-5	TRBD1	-	TGTGCCAGCAGCTTCCCTGGACAGGGCAGAGAGACCCAGTACTTC	CASSFPGQGRETQYF
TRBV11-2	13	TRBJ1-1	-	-	TGTGCCAGCAGCTTGGTGAGGGACACTGAAGCTTTCTTT	CASSLVRDTEAFF
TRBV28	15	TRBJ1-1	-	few	TGTGCCAGCAGTTTATACCAGGGAAGAAACACTGAAGCTTTCTTT	CASSLYQGRNTEAFF
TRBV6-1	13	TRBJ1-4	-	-	TGTGCCAGCAGGCTGGGCCCGAATGAAAAACTGTTTTTT	CASRLGPNEKLFF
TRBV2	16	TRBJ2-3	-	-	TGTGCCAGCAGCGGCTTGGGGGCCCAGGGTGGAGATACGCAGTATTTT	CASSGLGAQGGDTQYF
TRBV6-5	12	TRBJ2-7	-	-	TGTGCCAGCAGTTCAGATCCTTACGAGCAGTACTTC	CASSSDPYEQYF
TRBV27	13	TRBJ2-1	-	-	TGTGCCAGCAGTTTAATAGGGGGGGATGAGCAGTTCTTC	CASSLIGGDEQFF
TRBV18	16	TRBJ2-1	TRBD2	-	TGTGCCAGCTCACCGTGGCCAGCGGGGGTCTACAATGAGCAGTTCTTC	CASSPWPAGVYNEQFF
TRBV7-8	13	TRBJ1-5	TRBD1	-	TGTGCCAGCAGCCAGGGGGAAGGCCAGCCCCAGCATTTT	CASSQGEGQPQHF
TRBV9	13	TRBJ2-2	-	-	TGTGCCACCCGGGCGGGGGCCACCGGGGAGCTGTTTTTT	CATRAGATGELFF
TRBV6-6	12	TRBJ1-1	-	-	TGTGCCAGCAGTTACTCTATCCTTGAAGCTTTCTTT	CASSYSILEAFF
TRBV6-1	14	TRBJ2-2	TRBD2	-	TGTGCCAGCAGTGTGGGAGGGGTAACCGGGGAGCTGTTTTTT	CASSVGGVTGELFF
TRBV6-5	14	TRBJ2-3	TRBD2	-	TGTGCCAGCGGAATGACGGGGGGAACAGATACGCAGTATTTT	CASGMTGGTDTQYF
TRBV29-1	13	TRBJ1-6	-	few	TGCAGCCCCGGTCCGCCCATGAATTCACCCCTCCACTTT	CSPGPPMNSPLHF
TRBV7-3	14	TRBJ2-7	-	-	TGTGCCAGCAGCGAGGGGGGGATTTCCTACGAGCAGTACTTC	CASSEGGISYEQYF
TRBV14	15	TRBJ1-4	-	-	TGTGCCAGCAGCCCGGGGACAAGACGTAATGAAAAACTGTTTTTT	CASSPGTRRNEKLFF
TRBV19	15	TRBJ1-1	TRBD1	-	TGTGCCAGTAGTATGGAGGGGGCGCGAGACACTGAAGCTTTCTTT	CASSMEGARDTEAFF
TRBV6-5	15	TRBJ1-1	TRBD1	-	TGTGCCAGCAGTTACTCCGGGACAGGGGGCTTTGAAGCTTTCTTT	CASSYSGTGGFEAFF
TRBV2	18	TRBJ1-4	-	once	TGTGCCAGCAGTGATTTGGTAGGCAGGACTACAACTAATGAAAAACTGTTTTTT	CASSDLVGRTTTNEKLFF